The 32 T cell receptor beta chains in this list originate from one sample, sequenced in a study of T-cell memory formation after mild COVID-19. TCRdb itself ran the 5' RACE reads through MiXCR, one entry per CDR3 protein. This table holds roughly 130,000 distinct CDR3 sequences, less than 6.5% found once. What was sequenced was PBMCs or a T cell subset sorted from them (not recorded which). The receptors here all came from an adult woman who had mild COVID-19 (a few samples of this study predate the infection). Cell type and time point are not known.

The V and J genes are TRBV29-1 and TRBJ2-2, with 9 bases fitting TRBD2. Germline V gene sequence: CDR1 SQVTM, CDR2 ANQGSEA. The CDR3 totals 13 residues. The V segment lost 7 bases and the J segment 4 bases; nucleotides outside the gene matches: 4. CDR3 sequence reads: CSGGLASTGELFF. The CDR3 DNA reads as TGCAGCGGCGGACTAGCGAGCACCGGGGAGCTGTTTTTT.

The chain recombines TRBV7-9 with TRBJ1-1; D possibly corresponds to TRBD1 (5 bases). Germline-derived CDR1 and CDR2 are SEHNR and FQNEAQ (reference sequence). CDR3 length: 14 amino acids. Deletions cut 1 base from V and 5 bases from J, with 11 bases between. This CDR3 is CASSLDRGGTEAFF. The DNA of the CDR3 is TGTGCCAGCAGCTTAGATCGGGGCGGGACTGAAGCTTTCTTT.

This clonotype was recorded at least ten times. V usage is TRBV4-3 and J usage is TRBJ2-3, with 9 nucleotides matching TRBD2. This CDR3 contains 16 residues. V shed 0 bases, J shed 14 bases, and the junction held 15 bases outside the gene matches. In germline, CDR1 is LGHNA, CDR2 YSLEER. CDR3 residues: CASSQDDWREGLKMYF. In DNA form, the CDR3 reads TGCGCCAGCAGCCAAGATGACTGGCGGGAGGGCCTAAAAATGTATTTT.

This clonotype was seen many times. This sequence joins TRBV20-1 and TRBJ1-6, with D perhaps matching TRBD1 (6 bases). V shed 0 bases and J shed 4 bases, with 10 bases lying between them. Germline V gives CDR1 DFQATT, CDR2 SNEGSKA (reference sequence). The CDR3 consists of 15 residues. CDR3 sequence (DNA): TGCAGTGCTAGAGAGGGGGGCGCGTATAATTCACCCCTCCACTTT. This encodes CSAREGGAYNSPLHF.

This clonotype was seen a few times. The chain uses TRBV7-8 and TRBJ1-2; the D is unclear. Between the trimmed V and J ends, which lost 7 bases and 3 bases, there was a span of 12 bases. This CDR3 region has 13 residues. The germline V gene has CDR1 SGHVS and CDR2 FQNEAQ. For the CDR3, the DNA is TGTGCCAGCAACCCAGGAAGCGACTATGGCTACACCTTC. The encoded protein is CASNPGSDYGYTF.

The V gene is TRBV30, the J gene TRBJ2-7; 8 bases are shared with TRBD2. V lost 2 bases to trimming and J lost 2 bases; unmatched junction nucleotides: 8. CDR3 length: 15 residues. Germline lookup yields CDR1 GTSNPN and CDR2 SVGIG (reference sequence). The DNA of the CDR3 is TGTGCCTGGAGTCAAGGACTAGCCCGTGCCTACGAGCAGTACTTC. Translating it yields CAWSQGLARAYEQYF.

V gene TRBV2 combines with J gene TRBJ1-2; D is unresolved. The germline V and J ends were trimmed by 8 bases and 1 base, with 11 bases remaining between them. This CDR3 spans 13 amino acids. Germline V gene sequence: CDR1 SNHLY, CDR2 FYNNEI. The DNA for the CDR3 is TGTGCCAGCCTTCGGACCGGTAACTATGGCTACACCTTC. The encoded protein is CASLRTGNYGYTF.

The table lists this clonotype with a few counts. The chain combines TRBV3-1 with TRBJ2-5, with TRBD2 matching over 7 bases. Looked up from germline, CDR1 is LGHDT and CDR2 is YNNKEL (reference sequence). This CDR3 spans 14 amino acids. V lost 2 bases and J lost 5; bases outside the gene matches: 5. The CDR3 DNA is TGTGCCAGCAGCCAAACGGGGGGAGGGGAGACCCAGTACTTC. It translates to CASSQTGGGETQYF.

This clonotype was counted at least ten times. This chain joins TRBV7-8 and TRBJ1-1; D remains unclear. Germline CDR1 SGHVS, CDR2 FQNEAQ. CDR3 length: 12 residues. Trimming shortened V by 1 base and J by 8 bases, and 8 bases separated the two germline ends. The CDR3 region is CASSLVAAEAFF. The CDR3 region has the DNA TGTGCCAGCAGCTTAGTGGCAGCCGAAGCTTTCTTT. Looking up the rest from reference TRBV7-8 and TRBJ1-1 gives the full variable domain: GAGVSQSPRYKVAKRGQDVALRCDPISGHVSLFWYQQALGQGPEFLTYFQNEAQLDKSGLPSDRFFAERPEGSVSTLKIQRTQQEDSAVYLCASSLVAAEAFFGQGTRLTVV.

This clonotype showed up just a few times. V gene TRBV29-1 combines with J gene TRBJ1-2; D might be TRBD1 (6 bases). The CDR3 runs to 14 residues. The ends were cut back, 0 bases at V and 6 bases at J, with 14 bases in the middle. Germline values: CDR1 SQVTM, CDR2 ANQGSEA. The CDR3 sequence is CSVEDLGRGHGYTF. The CDR3 nucleotides are TGCAGCGTTGAAGATCTGGGCAGGGGCCATGGCTACACCTTC.

The chain joins TRBV7-2 to TRBJ1-4, with D hard to call. This CDR3 is 17 amino acids long. Deletions cut 3 bases from V and 5 bases from J, with 19 bases between. Germline V lookup: CDR1 SGHTA, CDR2 FQGNSA. This CDR3 is CASSFVPLSLGNEKLFF. In DNA, the CDR3 is TGTGCCAGCAGCTTTGTCCCGCTGTCACTGGGAAATGAAAAACTGTTTTTT.

At least ten counts were recorded for this clonotype. The rearrangement uses TRBV7-2 and TRBJ2-1, with 11 nucleotides matching TRBD1. Losses at the gene ends were 8 bases for V and 10 bases for J; bases not matched to a gene: 10. The V gene's germline CDR1 is SGHTA and CDR2 FQGNSA. CDR3 length: 14 amino acids. CDR3 coding DNA: TGTGCCAGCGGCCGGGACAGGGGGAGTAGAGAGCAGTTCTTC. Translation: CASGRDRGSREQFF.

This clonotype was detected only a few times. This chain joins TRBV18 and TRBJ1-1; 8 nucleotides agree with TRBD1. The V gene end was trimmed by 4 bases and the J gene end by 0 bases; junction bases not matched to a gene: 1. The CDR3 spans 14 residues. Looked up from germline, CDR1 is KGHSH and CDR2 is LQKENI. This chain's CDR3 is CASSRGQVNTEAFF. CDR3 nucleotides: TGTGCCAGCTCACGGGGACAGGTGAACACTGAAGCTTTCTTT. Complete variable domain (other parts from reference TRBV18 and TRBJ1-1): NAGVMQNPRHLVRRRGQEARLRCSPMKGHSHVYWYRQLPEEGLKFMVYLQKENIIDESGMPKERFSAEFPKEGPSILRIQQVVRGDSAAYFCASSRGQVNTEAFFGQGTRLTVV.

J is TRBJ1-1 and V is TRBV4-3; a possible D gene is TRBD1 (5 bases). Looked up from germline, CDR1 is LGHNA and CDR2 is YSLEER. The germline V and J ends were trimmed by 1 base and 8 bases, with 14 bases remaining between them. The CDR3 length is 14 residues. The CDR3 nucleotides read TGCGCCAGCAGCCAAGCAGGGTCCTCTCTAGAAGCTTTCTTT. Translating gives CASSQAGSSLEAFF.

This clonotype was seen repeatedly, ten times or more. The chain employs TRBV7-2 and TRBJ1-2; D is unclear. V lost 5 bases to trimming and J lost 7 bases, with 8 bases between them. The CDR3 has 11 amino acids. Per germline, CDR1 SGHTA and CDR2 FQGNSA. The CDR3 DNA follows: TGTGCCAGCAGCCCAACTGGTGGCTACACCTTC. Translation: CASSPTGGYTF. Filled out from reference TRBV7-2 and TRBJ1-2, the complete variable domain reads GAGVSQSPSNKVTEKGKDVELRCDPISGHTALYWYRQSLGQGLEFLIYFQGNSAPDKSGLPSDRFSAERTGGSVSTLTIQRTQQEDSAVYLCASSPTGGYTFGSGTRLTVV.

This clonotype was counted many times. The V call is TRBV7-2, the J call TRBJ1-1; the D gene is possibly TRBD1 (5 bases). This CDR3 is 14 amino acids long. V dropped 5 bases and J dropped 4 bases, with 14 bases sitting between them. Germline CDR1 reads SGHTA; CDR2 reads FQGNSA. CDR3 residues: CASSLLPRGTEAFF. Written as DNA, the CDR3 is TGTGCCAGCAGCCTTTTACCTAGGGGCACTGAAGCTTTCTTT. The full variable domain, rest sourced from reference TRBV7-2 and TRBJ1-1, is GAGVSQSPSNKVTEKGKDVELRCDPISGHTALYWYRQSLGQGLEFLIYFQGNSAPDKSGLPSDRFSAERTGGSVSTLTIQRTQQEDSAVYLCASSLLPRGTEAFFGQGTRLTVV.

This clonotype has only a few counts. The V call is TRBV15, the J call TRBJ2-1, with TRBD2 matching over 9 bases. V lost 3 bases to trimming and J lost 5 bases; unmatched junction nucleotides: 11. This CDR3 comprises 17 residues. Germline V CDR1 and CDR2: LNHNV, YYDKDF (reference sequence). This chain's CDR3 is CATSSLIRLAADNEQFF. The CDR3 coding sequence is TGTGCCACCAGCAGCCTAATCCGACTAGCGGCGGACAATGAGCAGTTCTTC.

This clonotype has a handful of counts. V and J are TRBV9 and TRBJ2-5, with D maybe TRBD1 (5 bases). CDR1 and CDR2 (germline): SGDLS, YYNGEE. The CDR3 is 14 residues long. Trimming shortened V by 4 bases and J by 4 bases, and 14 bases separated the two germline ends. CDR3 in DNA: TGTGCCAGCAGCCCCCTTTTAGGGGCAGAGACCCAGTACTTC. This gives the protein CASSPLLGAETQYF.

The V gene is TRBV20-1, the J gene TRBJ1-2, with 7 bases lining up with TRBD1. Germline V CDR1 and CDR2: DFQATT, SNEGSKA (reference sequence). V trimming: 3 bases; J trimming: 3 bases; junction bases outside the gene matches: 1. The CDR3 loop spans 12 amino acids. The CDR3 DNA sequence: TGCAGTGCTAGCACAGGGGACTATGGCTACACCTTC. It yields the protein CSASTGDYGYTF.

This clonotype was observed a few times. The rearrangement joins TRBV2 to TRBJ2-3, with 9 positions matching TRBD2. V lost 5 bases and J lost 2; bases outside the gene matches: 2. The germline V gene has CDR1 SNHLY and CDR2 FYNNEI. This CDR3 contains 14 residues. The CDR3 sequence is CASSWTSVTDTQYF. CDR3 bases: TGTGCCAGCAGTTGGACTAGCGTCACAGATACGCAGTATTTT.

The genes are TRBV10-3 and TRBJ2-5; TRBD1 agrees at 11 bases. This CDR3 has 15 amino acids. The trim removed 0 bases at V and 5 bases at J, leaving 2 bases unmatched. CDR1 is ENHRY, CDR2 SYGVKD, per germline. CDR3 amino acids: CAISESDRGRETQYF. CDR3 coding DNA: TGTGCCATCAGTGAGTCGGACAGGGGGCGGGAGACCCAGTACTTC.

The CDR3 sequence: CASRNRDIRDYGYTF. DNA for the CDR3: TGTGCCAGCAGGAACCGGGACATAAGGGACTATGGCTACACCTTC. The V and J genes are TRBV5-5 and TRBJ1-2; D might be TRBD1 (6 bases). V gave up 5 bases and J gave up 3 bases, with 17 bases separating them. This CDR3 has 15 residues. Germline values: CDR1 SGHKS, CDR2 YYEKEE (reference sequence). The variable domain in full, with the rest retrieved from reference TRBV5-5 and TRBJ1-2, is DAGVTQSPTHLIKTRGQQVTLRCSPISGHKSVSWYQQVLGQGPQFIFQYYEKEERGRGNFPDRFSARQFPNYSSELNVNALLLGDSALYLCASRNRDIRDYGYTFGSGTRLTVV.

The chain employs TRBV18 and TRBJ1-2; 10 positions agree with TRBD1. CDR1 is KGHSH and CDR2 is LQKENI in the germline V gene. Trimming took 2 bases from V and 1 from J; bases not matched to a gene: 4. This CDR3 region has 16 residues. The DNA for the CDR3 is TGTGCCAGCTCACCATCGACAGGGGGCGATAACTATGGCTACACCTTC. This translates into CASSPSTGGDNYGYTF.

This clonotype was seen a few times. The chain employs TRBV5-1 and TRBJ2-1, with 8 bases aligning to TRBD1. The CDR3 extends over 15 amino acids. The V gene end was trimmed by 1 base and the J gene end by 6 bases; junction bases not matched to a gene: 6. Germline CDR1 reads SGHRS; CDR2 reads YFSETQ. Written as DNA, the CDR3 is TGCGCCAGCAGCTTGCCACAGGGGGAAATCAATGAGCAGTTCTTC. Translation gives CASSLPQGEINEQFF.

The V call is TRBV5-1, the J call TRBJ1-5; D may be TRBD1 (5 bases). Germline CDR1 is SGHRS and CDR2 is YFSETQ. The length of the CDR3 is 15 residues. The ends were cut back, 0 bases at V and 4 bases at J, with 11 bases in the middle. The CDR3 spells CASSLVGDPNQPQHF. In DNA form, the CDR3 reads TGCGCCAGCAGCTTGGTGGGGGATCCTAATCAGCCCCAGCATTTT.

The sample holds a few counts of this clonotype. The V gene is TRBV29-1, the J gene TRBJ2-1, with D perhaps matching TRBD1 (7 bases). The germline gives CDR1 SQVTM, CDR2 ANQGSEA. CDR3 length: 12 residues. The V and J ends lost 5 bases and 9 bases respectively, with 14 bases between them. CDR3 protein: CSVPGGPSEQFF. The CDR3 coding sequence is TGCAGCGTTCCAGGGGGGCCGAGTGAGCAGTTCTTC.

This clonotype was recorded many times. This chain joins TRBV6-5 and TRBJ2-7, with 7 nucleotides matching TRBD1. There are 15 residues in the CDR3. The V gene end was trimmed by 0 bases and the J gene end by 3 bases; junction bases not matched to a gene: 5. The germline V gene encodes CDR1 MNHEY and CDR2 SVGAGI. The CDR3 loop is CASSYSRTGHYEQYF. The CDR3 DNA follows: TGTGCCAGCAGTTACTCGCGGACAGGCCACTACGAGCAGTACTTC.

At least ten counts were recorded for this clonotype. The chain is built from TRBV20-1 and TRBJ1-3, with D maybe TRBD1 (6 bases). Germline V lookup: CDR1 DFQATT, CDR2 SNEGSKA (reference sequence). The CDR3 covers 14 residues. V dropped 5 bases and J dropped 4 bases, with 15 bases sitting between them. This CDR3 reads CSASDSMIGNTIYF. Written as DNA, the CDR3 is TGCAGTGCTTCGGACAGTATGATAGGAAACACCATATATTTT.

CDR3 region: CAWRTVQGYGYTF. In DNA form, the CDR3 reads TGTGCCTGGAGGACCGTCCAGGGTTATGGCTACACCTTC. The rearrangement joins TRBV30 to TRBJ1-2; the D gene is possibly TRBD1 (5 bases). This CDR3 region has 13 residues. Germline V gene lookup returns CDR1 GTSNPN and CDR2 SVGIG (reference sequence). The germline V and J ends were trimmed by 3 bases and 5 bases, with 13 bases remaining between them.

This clonotype occurred a few times. The chain recombines TRBV20-1 with TRBJ2-6; 11 bases fit TRBD1. Germline-derived CDR1 and CDR2 are DFQATT and SNEGSKA (reference sequence). The CDR3 loop spans 18 amino acids. The trim removed 5 bases at V and 1 base at J, leaving 10 bases unmatched. The CDR3 nucleotides read TGCAGTGCTGCCAGGGCGGACAGGGGGCTTTCTGGGGCCAACGTCCTGACTTTC. Translation gives CSAARADRGLSGANVLTF.

In its sample, this clonotype was seen a few times. The chain recombines TRBV24-1 with TRBJ2-1; 9 nucleotides agree with TRBD2. V trimming: 1 base; J trimming: 9 bases; junction bases outside the gene matches: 6. Per the germline V gene, CDR1 is KGHDR and CDR2 is SFDVKD. CDR3 length: 15 amino acids. The chain's CDR3 is CATSDFSGSRVEQFF. CDR3 bases: TGTGCCACCAGTGATTTTAGCGGGAGTAGGGTTGAGCAGTTCTTC.

The chain has TRBV3-1 and TRBJ2-1; D may be TRBD2 (6 bases). The CDR3 has 13 amino acids. Germline V gene data show CDR1 as LGHDT and CDR2 as YNNKEL (reference sequence). Trimming left V 4 bases short and J 11 bases short, with 15 bases between. The CDR3 DNA sequence: TGTGCCAGCAGCCTGGGGACTCCGGCGAAGCAGTTCTTC. Amino acid sequence: CASSLGTPAKQFF.